A single sample gave rise to the 16 T cell receptor beta chains below, sequenced in a study of blood T cell repertoires in COVID-19. The repertoire was sequenced with immunoSEQ multiplex PCR; TCRdb's copy has only in-frame clones and lacks some. The data contain 190,000 or so clones, roughly 87% of them singletons. The material sequenced was PBMCs or T cells enriched from blood (not recorded which). Receptors originate from a man aged 18 to 29 with acute COVID-19.

V gene TRBV7-8 combines with J gene TRBJ1-5; TRBD1 matches 7 bases. There are 15 residues in the CDR3. Trimming took 5 bases from V and 0 from J; bases not matched to a gene: 4. CDR1 and CDR2 from the germline V gene are SGHVS and FQNEAQ. CDR3 sequence reads: CASSPGTASNQPQHF. Here the CDR3 DNA reads TGTGCCAGCAGCCCGGGGACAGCTAGCAATCAGCCCCAGCATTTT.

This rearrangement joins TRBV6-5 to TRBJ2-5, with a tentative D call TRBD1 (5 bases). The CDR3 spans 14 residues. Trimming cost V 6 bases and J 3 bases, with 14 bases left between them. The V gene's germline CDR1 is MNHEY and CDR2 SVGAGI. For the CDR3, the DNA is TGTGCCAGCAGCCCGGCGACAGAGGAAGAGACCCAGTACTTC. It yields the protein CASSPATEEETQYF.

The table lists this clone with a count of one. The chain joins TRBV28 to TRBJ1-1; a weak D match, TRBD1 (5 bases). V gave up 2 bases and J gave up 4 bases, with 11 bases separating them. Germline values: CDR1 MDHEN, CDR2 SYDVKM. The CDR3 spans 14 residues. This CDR3 reads CASSLEGEATEAFF. The CDR3 nucleotides are TGTGCCAGCAGTTTAGAAGGGGAGGCCACTGAAGCTTTCTTT.

The chain uses TRBV7-9 and TRBJ2-7; D possibly corresponds to TRBD2 (6 bases). The CDR3 consists of 13 residues. V lost 7 bases, J lost 3 bases, and 13 bases lay in between. Germline loops: CDR1 SEHNR, CDR2 FQNEAQ (reference sequence). This CDR3 is CASNGGKGYEQYF. CDR3 in DNA: TGTGCCAGCAACGGGGGTAAGGGCTACGAGCAGTACTTC.

The chain uses TRBV4-2 and TRBJ1-1, with a possible D match to TRBD1 (5 bases). Germline CDR1 reads LGHNA; CDR2 reads YNFKEQ. The CDR3 is 16 residues long. The V gene lost 4 bases and the J gene lost 1 base, with 16 bases spanning the gap. The CDR3 sequence is CASSPVVGGRNTEAFF. CDR3 DNA sequence: TGTGCCAGCAGCCCAGTGGTGGGGGGGAGGAACACTGAAGCTTTCTTT.

The chain links TRBV10-3 to TRBJ2-3, with 7 bases aligning to TRBD1. Trimming removed 5 bases from V and 0 bases from J; junction bases left unmatched: 5. The CDR3 loop spans 15 amino acids. Germline CDR1 is ENHRY and CDR2 is SYGVKD. The CDR3 DNA follows: TGTGCCATCAGTTACAGGGGACAAAGCACAGATACGCAGTATTTT. Translated, it gives CAISYRGQSTDTQYF.

This chain connects TRBV7-2 to TRBJ2-7; 10 bases are shared with TRBD2. The junction had 6 bases not matched to a gene; V was cut back by 2 bases and J by 2 bases. The CDR3 covers 16 residues. Germline V gene data show CDR1 as SGHTA and CDR2 as FQGNSA. DNA of the CDR3: TGTGCCAGCAGCTTACTCGCCCTAGCGGGAGCCTACGAGCAGTACTTC. It yields the protein CASSLLALAGAYEQYF.

This clone occurred a few times. The rearrangement links TRBV6-6 to TRBJ2-7; 10 bases match TRBD1. The CDR3 is 14 residues long. Looked up from germline, CDR1 is MNHNY and CDR2 is SVGAGI (reference sequence). Trimming cost V 4 bases and J 2 bases; bases outside gene matches: 2. CDR3 sequence: CASSWTGGTYEQYF. CDR3 in DNA: TGTGCCAGCAGTTGGACAGGGGGAACCTACGAGCAGTACTTC.

As to this clone: The same CDR3 also results from other DNA sequences found in this sample. V and J are TRBV18 and TRBJ2-3, with a possible D match to TRBD2 (5 bases). Germline CDR1 KGHSH, CDR2 LQKENI. This CDR3 has 14 amino acids. The V gene lost 2 bases and the J gene lost 2 bases, with 8 bases spanning the gap. CDR3 sequence (DNA): TGTGCCAGCTCACCAACGACTATCACAGATACGCAGTATTTT. Its protein product is CASSPTTITDTQYF. Drawing the rest from reference TRBV18 and TRBJ2-3, the complete variable domain is NAGVMQNPRHLVRRRGQEARLRCSPMKGHSHVYWYRQLPEEGLKFMVYLQKENIIDESGMPKERFSAEFPKEGPSILRIQQVVRGDSAAYFCASSPTTITDTQYFGPGTRLTVL.

CDR3 sequence reads: CASSTRQVLDGYTF. In DNA, the CDR3 is TGTGCCAGCAGTACCCGACAGGTCCTCGATGGCTACACCTTC. This chain links TRBV6-2 or TRBV6-3 with TRBJ1-2; the D gene is possibly TRBD1 (6 bases). The CDR3 has 14 amino acids. Germline values: CDR1 MNHEY, CDR2 SVGEGT. V was trimmed by 5 bases and J by 6 bases, leaving 16 bases between them.

V is TRBV27 and J is TRBJ1-6; TRBD1 might be the D (5 bases). The CDR3 has 18 residues. The ends were cut back, 0 bases at V and 0 bases at J, with 12 bases in the middle. The V gene's germline CDR1 is MNHEY and CDR2 SMNVEV (reference sequence). The CDR3 protein is CASSLSYDSLSYNSPLHF. CDR3 nucleotides: TGTGCCAGCAGTTTATCGTATGACAGCCTCTCCTATAATTCACCCCTCCACTTT.

This chain links TRBV19 with TRBJ1-2; a weak D match, TRBD1 (5 bases). CDR3 length equals 12 residues. V lost 7 bases to trimming and J lost 3 bases, with 9 bases between them. Germline CDR1 and CDR2: LNHDA and SQIVND (reference sequence). The CDR3 DNA sequence: TGTGCCAGTATGACAGCTGACTATGGCTACACCTTC. Translated: CASMTADYGYTF.

This rearrangement joins TRBV6-5 to TRBJ1-3, with TRBD1 as a possible D gene (5 bases). V lost 6 bases, J lost 0 bases, and 12 bases lay in between. Germline loops: CDR1 MNHEY, CDR2 SVGAGI. This CDR3 is built from 15 residues. CDR3 protein: CASRDKGSSGNTIYF. CDR3 in DNA: TGTGCCAGCAGGGACAAGGGGTCCTCTGGAAACACCATATATTTT.

The chain is built from TRBV7-9 and TRBJ1-3, with TRBD1 identical over 8 bases. Germline trimming cut 5 bases from V and 6 bases from J; bases unmatched to any gene: 9. CDR3 length: 15 amino acids. Germline V gene data show CDR1 as SEHNR and CDR2 as FQNEAQ (reference sequence). The DNA for the CDR3 is TGTGCCAGCAGCACCAGACAGGGGATCGAAAACACCATATATTTT. Translation: CASSTRQGIENTIYF.

V usage is TRBV11-3 and J usage is TRBJ1-5, with D uncertain. CDR3 length: 19 amino acids. Trimming took 3 bases from V and 3 from J, leaving 24 bases between them. Germline CDR1 and CDR2: SGHNT and YENEEA. The CDR3 coding sequence is TGTGCCAGCAGCTTCCCCAAGTGCACCACAAGAACCGCCAATCAGCCCCAGCATTTT. Encoded protein: CASSFPKCTTRTANQPQHF.

V and J are TRBV5-1 and TRBJ2-6; D gene unclear. Germline loops: CDR1 SGHRS, CDR2 YFSETQ. The CDR3 has 16 residues. Trimming took 1 base from V and 0 from J, leaving 8 bases between them. Here the CDR3 DNA reads TGCGCCAGCAGCTTGAAAATATCCTCTGGGGCCAACGTCCTGACTTTC. It encodes CASSLKISSGANVLTF.